One and the same sample provided the 19 T cell receptor beta chains below, sequenced in a study of Graves' ophthalmopathy and Graves' hyperthyroidism (dated by TCRdb to 2017 to 2018). The sample was run on an Illumina HiSeq 2000. TCR beta CDR3 regions were amplified from RNA transcripts for repertoire sequencing. The first round was an RT-PCR using HTBI primers with the Qiagen OneStep RT-PCR kit, and this first round was followed by a second-round multiplex PCR, then size selection and purification. Using fastp trimming at Q25 and MiXCR clonotype assembly, TCRdb reanalyzed the public sequencing data and kept in-frame beta chains. Here each entry gathers all rows of one CDR3 protein and keeps the most common genes and DNA. The sample table holds 300,000 or so distinct CDR3 sequences, of which roughly 15% were seen once. The top ten clones comprise 9% to 15% of the sample. The source material was peripheral blood. The receptors stem from an adult man with Graves' ophthalmopathy.

The genes are TRBV6-2 or TRBV6-3 and TRBJ1-5; D is possibly TRBD1 (6 bases). Trimming removed 2 bases from V and 3 bases from J, with 11 bases in between. CDR3 size: 15 residues. Germline values: CDR1 MNHEY, CDR2 SVGEGT. The CDR3 sequence: CASSYTTGTNQPQHF. CDR3 nucleotides: TGTGCCAGCAGTTACACTACAGGGACCAATCAGCCCCAGCATTTT.

This clonotype has at least ten counts. V and J are TRBV5-1 and TRBJ2-2; 8 bases align to TRBD1. Germline CDR1 SGHRS, CDR2 YFSETQ. This CDR3 is 19 amino acids long. Trimming removed 4 bases from V and 0 bases from J; junction bases left unmatched: 14. The CDR3 nucleotides are TGCGCCAGCAGCAGGCTCCGGGACAGGCGAACTCCGAACACCGGGGAGCTGTTTTTT. Its protein product is CASSRLRDRRTPNTGELFF.

The genes are TRBV28 and TRBJ1-6, with D perhaps TRBD1 (5 bases). CDR1 is MDHEN and CDR2 is SYDVKM in the germline V gene. This CDR3 comprises 15 residues. V lost 5 bases to trimming and J lost 9 bases, with 17 bases between them. Here the CDR3 reads CASSPEGTGSSPLHF. In nucleotides, the CDR3 is TGTGCCAGCAGTCCTGAGGGGACCGGGAGTTCACCCCTCCACTTT.

In its sample, this clonotype was seen many times. The chain combines TRBV4-3 with TRBJ2-7; TRBD1 aligns across 10 bases. Trimming cost V 0 bases and J 7 bases; bases outside gene matches: 9. The CDR3 has 16 residues. The V gene's germline CDR1 is LGHNA and CDR2 YSLEER. CDR3 in DNA: TGCGCCAGCAGCCAAGATTCGGGACAGGGGATGAGGGAGCAGTACTTC. Translated: CASSQDSGQGMREQYF.

This clonotype was found many times. V is TRBV7-2 and J is TRBJ2-2; either TRBD1 or TRBD2 may fit D (5 bases each). Germline assignment: CDR1 SGHTA and CDR2 FQGNSA. Trimming pared 5 bases from V and 6 bases from J, leaving 16 bases between. The CDR3 is 15 amino acids. The DNA for the CDR3 is TGTGCCAGCAGCCCTGGGACGGTGACGGCCGGGGAGCTGTTTTTT. It yields the protein CASSPGTVTAGELFF.

At least ten counts were recorded for this clonotype. The chain joins TRBV6-5 to TRBJ1-3, with D perhaps TRBD1 (6 bases). V lost 6 bases and J lost 4, with 19 bases in between. In germline, CDR1 is MNHEY, CDR2 SVGAGI. The CDR3 spans 16 residues. The CDR3 DNA reads as TGTGCCAGCAGACAACAGGGCCGACTAGGCGGAAACACCATATATTTT. This translates into CASRQQGRLGGNTIYF.

In this sample, this clonotype turned up many times. The chain has TRBV11-1 and TRBJ1-2, with 7 bases identical to TRBD1. The trim removed 2 bases at V and 6 bases at J, leaving 6 bases unmatched. Germline-derived CDR1 and CDR2 are SGHAT and FQDESV (reference sequence). The CDR3 has 14 residues. The CDR3 nucleotides are TGTGCCAGCAGCTTAACGGCAGGGGGAGATGGCTACACCTTC. Protein product: CASSLTAGGDGYTF.

This clonotype was observed a single time. This CDR3 reads CASSLGQIQETQYF. CDR3 coding DNA: TGTGCCAGCAGCCTGGGGCAGATCCAAGAGACCCAGTACTTC. The J gene is TRBJ2-5, the V gene TRBV7-2, with D possibly TRBD1 on 5 matching bases. Deletions cut 5 bases from V and 1 base from J, with 11 bases between. The length of the CDR3 is 14 residues. Germline CDR1 and CDR2: SGHTA and FQGNSA.

This clonotype was seen at least ten times. This chain uses TRBV5-1 with TRBJ1-2; D gene ambiguous. The germline V gene encodes CDR1 SGHRS and CDR2 YFSETQ. The CDR3 contains 13 residues. V gave up 4 bases and J gave up 4 bases, with 11 bases separating them. Here the CDR3 reads CASSGDGRYGYTF. CDR3 DNA: TGCGCCAGCAGCGGAGACGGCCGCTATGGCTACACCTTC.

The rearrangement uses TRBV11-3 and TRBJ1-2; a weak D match, TRBD1 (5 bases). This CDR3 region has 13 residues. Germline loops: CDR1 SGHNT, CDR2 YENEEA. The ends were cut back, 5 bases at V and 3 bases at J, with 10 bases in the middle. The CDR3 protein is CASSRQSDYGYTF. In DNA form, the CDR3 reads TGTGCCAGCAGCCGACAGTCAGACTATGGCTACACCTTC. The entire variable domain, with the rest obtained from reference TRBV11-3 and TRBJ1-2, is as follows: EAGVVQSPRYKIIEKKQPVAFWCNPISGHNTLYWYLQNLGQGPELLIRYENEEAVDDSQLPKDRFSAERLKGVDSTLKIQPAELGDSAVYLCASSRQSDYGYTFGSGTRLTVV.

This clonotype was observed many times. The chain couples TRBV24-1 to TRBJ1-5; D unclear. In germline, CDR1 is KGHDR, CDR2 SFDVKD. V shed 7 bases and J shed 1 base, with 4 bases lying between them. This CDR3 is built from 12 residues. CDR3 nucleotide sequence: TGTGCCACCAGCGGCAGCAATCAGCCCCAGCATTTT. As protein: CATSGSNQPQHF.

This clonotype was seen ten or more times. The rearrangement links TRBV27 to TRBJ2-2; 8 nucleotides line up with TRBD1. Germline assignment: CDR1 MNHEY and CDR2 SMNVEV (reference sequence). With V trimmed by 6 bases and J by 4 bases, 7 bases remained unmatched. This CDR3 contains 15 residues. The CDR3 sequence: CASRPGQVSTGELFF. The DNA for the CDR3 is TGTGCCAGCAGGCCGGGACAGGTATCCACCGGGGAGCTGTTTTTT.

This clonotype was picked up many times. This chain uses TRBV7-2 with TRBJ2-5, with 9 bases lining up with TRBD1. J gave up 5 bases and V 5 bases, and 6 bases lay outside the gene matches. The CDR3 totals 14 residues. The germline V gene encodes CDR1 SGHTA and CDR2 FQGNSA. The CDR3, as DNA: TGTGCCAGCAGCAAGAACAGGGGGCAGGAGACCCAGTACTTC. Translating it yields CASSKNRGQETQYF.

This clonotype was seen repeatedly, ten times or more. The rearrangement uses TRBV12-3 or TRBV12-4 and TRBJ2-7, with D perhaps TRBD2 (6 bases). V lost 3 bases to trimming and J lost 1 base, with 13 bases between them. CDR3 length: 15 residues. The CDR3 loop is CASSFRGTESYEQYF. The CDR3 DNA follows: TGTGCCAGCAGTTTCCGCGGGACGGAGTCCTACGAGCAGTACTTC.

This clonotype came up many times. This chain connects TRBV14 to TRBJ2-2; maybe TRBD2 (5 bases). Per the germline V gene, CDR1 is SGHDN and CDR2 is FVKESK. The V end lost 1 base, the J end lost 2 bases, and 11 bases lay between the germline ends. CDR3 length: 16 residues. The CDR3 sequence: CASSQVSGFNTGELFF. Written as DNA, the CDR3 is TGTGCCAGCAGCCAAGTCTCGGGGTTTAACACCGGGGAGCTGTTTTTT.

This clonotype was found many times. J is TRBJ1-2 and V is TRBV5-1; TRBD1 matches 8 bases. Trimming at V came to 2 bases and at J to 3 bases, leaving 9 bases not matched to a gene. The CDR3 length is 16 residues. Germline V gene sequence: CDR1 SGHRS, CDR2 YFSETQ. CDR3 protein: CASSFMTGDFYYGYTF. For the CDR3, the DNA is TGCGCCAGCAGCTTTATGACAGGGGACTTTTACTATGGCTACACCTTC.

Many counts were recorded for this clonotype. The rearrangement uses TRBV29-1 and TRBJ2-7; possible D gene TRBD1, 5 bases. The germline V gene has CDR1 SQVTM and CDR2 ANQGSEA. The V end lost 0 bases, the J end lost 1 base, and 13 bases lay between the germline ends. CDR3 length: 15 amino acids. CDR3 in amino acids: CSVEDRQGGSYEQYF. The CDR3 DNA is TGCAGCGTTGAAGATCGCCAGGGTGGTTCCTACGAGCAGTACTTC.

This clonotype appeared many times. This chain uses TRBV24-1 with TRBJ1-1; no reliable D call. The CDR3 contains 15 residues. In germline, CDR1 is KGHDR, CDR2 SFDVKD. V was trimmed by 2 bases and J by 3 bases, leaving 12 bases between them. The CDR3 DNA reads as TGTGCCACCAGTGATTCAGGAGGGCCGGACACTGAAGCTTTCTTT. Translating gives CATSDSGGPDTEAFF.

The chain links TRBV7-8 to TRBJ2-5, with D unresolved. This CDR3 contains 14 residues. Trimming removed 8 bases at V and 5 bases at J, with 18 bases between. Looked up from germline, CDR1 is SGHVS and CDR2 is FQNEAQ. The CDR3 loop reads CASLDLAVQETQYF. In DNA, the CDR3 is TGTGCCAGCCTTGACCTCGCTGTCCAGGAGACCCAGTACTTC. Filled out from reference TRBV7-8 and TRBJ2-5, the complete variable domain reads GAGVSQSPRYKVAKRGQDVALRCDPISGHVSLFWYQQALGQGPEFLTYFQNEAQLDKSGLPSDRFFAERPEGSVSTLKIQRTQQEDSAVYLCASLDLAVQETQYFGPGTRLLVL.